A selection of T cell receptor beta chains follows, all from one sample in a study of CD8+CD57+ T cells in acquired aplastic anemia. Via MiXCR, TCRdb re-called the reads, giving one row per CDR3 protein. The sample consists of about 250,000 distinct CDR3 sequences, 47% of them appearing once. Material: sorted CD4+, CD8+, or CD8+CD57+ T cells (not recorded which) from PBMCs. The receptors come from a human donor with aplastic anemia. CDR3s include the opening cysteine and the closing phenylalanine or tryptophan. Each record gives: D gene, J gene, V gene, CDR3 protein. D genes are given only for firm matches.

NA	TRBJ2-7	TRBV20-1	CSASLMDGGFYEQYF
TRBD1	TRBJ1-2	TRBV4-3	CASSQDRQGLPGGYTF
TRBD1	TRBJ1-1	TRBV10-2	CASSSTGGNTEAFF
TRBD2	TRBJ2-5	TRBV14	CASSWSGTTQETQYF
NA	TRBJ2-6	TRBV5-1	CASSYGGANVLTF
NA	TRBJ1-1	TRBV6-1	CASSLGPRGTEAFF
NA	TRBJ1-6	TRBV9	CASSVHGDSPLHF
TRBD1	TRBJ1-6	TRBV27	CASSYNQGESPLHF
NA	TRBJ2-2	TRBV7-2	CASSPPSKNTGELFF
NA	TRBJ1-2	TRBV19	CASSSGGYGYTF
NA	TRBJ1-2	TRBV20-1	CSARFGGEGYTF
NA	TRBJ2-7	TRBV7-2	CASSRRPSYEQYF
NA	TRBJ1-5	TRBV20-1	CSAPPGGYSNQPQHF
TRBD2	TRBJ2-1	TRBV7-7	CASSLGGTSDSEQFF
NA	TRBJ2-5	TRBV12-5	CASGSTEFEQTQYF
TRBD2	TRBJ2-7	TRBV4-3	CASSQELGEGYEQYF
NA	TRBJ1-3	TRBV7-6	CASSDEGLHTIYF
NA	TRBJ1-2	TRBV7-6	CASSLPGPRADGYTF
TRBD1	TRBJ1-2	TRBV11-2	CASSFGTGRSGYTF
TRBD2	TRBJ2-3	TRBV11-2	CASSPLERGATDTQYF
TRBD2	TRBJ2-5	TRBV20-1	CSARDRGSAGEAETQYF
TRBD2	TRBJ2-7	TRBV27	CASSLLAEGYEQYF
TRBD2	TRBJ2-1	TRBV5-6	CASSHSGTSGAGYNEQFF
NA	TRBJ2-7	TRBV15	CATSRATWDEQYF
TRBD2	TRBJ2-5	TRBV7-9	CASSAGEAGEQETQYF
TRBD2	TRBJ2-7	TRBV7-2	CASSLGTSREQYF
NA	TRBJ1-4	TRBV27	CASSTRTAPNEKLFF
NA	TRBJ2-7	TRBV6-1	CASSEGVGPAYEQYF
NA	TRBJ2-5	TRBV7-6	CASSPGETQYF
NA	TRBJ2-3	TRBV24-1	CATSDYLAGTDTQYF
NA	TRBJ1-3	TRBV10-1	CASGLNGNTIYF
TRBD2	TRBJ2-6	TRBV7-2	CASSLQAGEIMAGANVLTF
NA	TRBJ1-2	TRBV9	CASSVDPADYGYTF
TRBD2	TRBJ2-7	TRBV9	CASSIGERGTRKSYEQYF
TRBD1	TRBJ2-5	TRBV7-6	CASSLEADRETQYF
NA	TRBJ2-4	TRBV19	CASSMSQGGWENIQYF
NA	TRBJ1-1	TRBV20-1	CSVRTARGNTEAFF
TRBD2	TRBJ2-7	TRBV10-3	CAISDPGLAGGQGYEQYF
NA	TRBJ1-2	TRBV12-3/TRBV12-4	CASVGRSPNYGYTF
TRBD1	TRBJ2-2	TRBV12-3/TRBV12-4	CASIKPGTVDTGELFF
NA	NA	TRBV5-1	CASPFKRDAYEQYF
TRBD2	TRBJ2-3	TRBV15	CATSRLAGEATDTQYF